This T cell receptor (beta chain) originates from a study of shared clonotypes between healthy human individuals. Sequencing was performed with immunoSEQ multiplex PCR; in TCRdb, only in-frame clones are kept and a portion is missing. Among 2 million to 2.5 million clones listed, approximately 93% were seen once. In germline, CDR1 is MNHEY, CDR2 SVGAGI. This CDR3 comprises 15 residues. The junction had 6 bases not matched to a gene; V was cut back by 5 bases and J by 1 base. This clonotype was sampled from a man aged 18 to 35 in good health. Some clones in this sample may be carry-over from other donors' samples. Sequencing was done on a sample of naive CD4+ T cells from PBMCs. Subset in this sample: CD45RA+ positively selected. The V and J genes are TRBV6-5 and TRBJ2-3; TRBD2 matches 7 bases. The CDR3 reads CASSPWLAGTDTQYF. CDR3 in DNA: TGTGCCAGCAGTCCCTGGCTAGCGGGCACAGATACGCAGTATTTT.